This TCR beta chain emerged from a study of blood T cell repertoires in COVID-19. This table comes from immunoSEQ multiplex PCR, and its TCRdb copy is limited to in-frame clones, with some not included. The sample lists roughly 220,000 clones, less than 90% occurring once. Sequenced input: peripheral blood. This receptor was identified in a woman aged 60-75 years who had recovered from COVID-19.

CDR3 DNA: TGTGCCAGCAGTCTTGGAGCCTACACTGAAGCTTTCTTT. It is translated as CASSLGAYTEAFF. The J gene is TRBJ1-1, the V gene TRBV12-3 or TRBV12-4; D uncertain. Trimming removed 5 bases from V and 3 bases from J, with 10 bases in between. The CDR3 loop spans 13 amino acids.